This is a list of T cell receptor beta chains from one sample in a study of shared clonotypes between healthy human individuals. Clones were sequenced by immunoSEQ multiplex PCR, and TCRdb holds only the in-frame ones, with some missing. The sample lists 2 million to 2.5 million clones, more than 80% occurring once. Sequenced sample: naive CD4+ T cells from PBMCs. Receptor source: a man between 18 and 35 years old in good health. Some clones in this sample may be carry-over from other donors' samples. The CDR3 runs from the conserved cysteine through the conserved F or W. A D gene is named only where the DNA matches it firmly. Where a row states a size, it is once, few, many or the class of an expanded clone; other rows omit it.

CDR3 DNA: TGTGCCAGCAGCCAATTAACGGTAGCGGGAGGGCCTCAGTTCTTC; CDR3 protein: CASSQLTVAGGPQFF; V gene: TRBV14; clone size: .; D gene: TRBD2; J gene: TRBJ2-1
CDR3 DNA: TGTGCCACCAGCAGATCCTCTGGGACTCCCACATCCTACGAGCAGTACTTC; CDR3 protein: CATSRSSGTPTSYEQYF; V gene: TRBV15; clone size: .; D gene: .; J gene: TRBJ2-7
CDR3 DNA: TGTGCCAGCAGTTCCGGGGGGGAGGACTCCTACGAGCAGTACTTC; CDR3 protein: CASSSGGEDSYEQYF; V gene: TRBV28; clone size: .; D gene: TRBD2; J gene: TRBJ2-7
CDR3 DNA: TGTGCCAGCAGTTTATCTGGGCGGGGCAGGGGACGGACTTCTGAAGCTTTCTTT; CDR3 protein: CASSLSGRGRGRTSEAFF; V gene: TRBV27; clone size: .; D gene: .; J gene: TRBJ1-1
CDR3 DNA: TGTGCCAGCGTACAGGACGGATACGAGCAGTACTTC; CDR3 protein: CASVQDGYEQYF; V gene: TRBV2; clone size: once; D gene: .; J gene: TRBJ2-7
CDR3 DNA: TGTGCCAGCAGTTTCTCCACGCCAGGCTCCTACGAGCAGTACTTC; CDR3 protein: CASSFSTPGSYEQYF; V gene: TRBV27; clone size: .; D gene: .; J gene: TRBJ2-7
CDR3 DNA: TGCGCCAGCAGCTTGGGACTTGGGGACAGAGGTGAAAAACTGTTTTTT; CDR3 protein: CASSLGLGDRGEKLFF; V gene: TRBV5-1; clone size: .; D gene: TRBD1; J gene: TRBJ1-4
CDR3 DNA: TGTGCCAGCAGCCTATGGACAGTTGACACTGAAGCTTTCTTT; CDR3 protein: CASSLWTVDTEAFF; V gene: TRBV28; clone size: .; D gene: .; J gene: TRBJ1-1
CDR3 DNA: TGTGCCAGCTCCCCGACAGGGGGGAACACTGAAGCTTTCTTT; CDR3 protein: CASSPTGGNTEAFF; V gene: TRBV18; clone size: .; D gene: TRBD1; J gene: TRBJ1-1
CDR3 DNA: TGTGCCAGCAGTGAAAGTCTGCCCAGAGGAGATACGCAGTATTTT; CDR3 protein: CASSESLPRGDTQYF; V gene: TRBV6-1; clone size: .; D gene: .; J gene: TRBJ2-3
CDR3 DNA: TGCAGCGTTTTGACAGGGCCGGAGACCCAGTACTTC; CDR3 protein: CSVLTGPETQYF; V gene: TRBV29-1; clone size: .; D gene: TRBD1; J gene: TRBJ2-5
CDR3 DNA: TGTGCCAGCAGCATCTGGGGGGGAGGTGGAGCTTTCTTT; CDR3 protein: CASSIWGGGGAFF; V gene: TRBV27; clone size: .; D gene: .; J gene: TRBJ1-1
CDR3 DNA: TGTGCCATCAGTGACTACGGGAGGGACTTCGGCAATGAGCAGTTCTTC; CDR3 protein: CAISDYGRDFGNEQFF; V gene: TRBV10-3; clone size: .; D gene: TRBD2; J gene: TRBJ2-1
CDR3 DNA: TGTGCCATCACGGGACAGGGGAACACTGAAGCTTTCTTT; CDR3 protein: CAITGQGNTEAFF; V gene: TRBV10-3; clone size: .; D gene: TRBD1; J gene: TRBJ1-1
CDR3 DNA: TGTGCCAGCAGTTGCCCGACAGGGGGTATAGGCACCGGGGAGCTGTTTTTT; CDR3 protein: CASSCPTGGIGTGELFF; V gene: TRBV6-8; clone size: .; D gene: TRBD1; J gene: TRBJ2-2